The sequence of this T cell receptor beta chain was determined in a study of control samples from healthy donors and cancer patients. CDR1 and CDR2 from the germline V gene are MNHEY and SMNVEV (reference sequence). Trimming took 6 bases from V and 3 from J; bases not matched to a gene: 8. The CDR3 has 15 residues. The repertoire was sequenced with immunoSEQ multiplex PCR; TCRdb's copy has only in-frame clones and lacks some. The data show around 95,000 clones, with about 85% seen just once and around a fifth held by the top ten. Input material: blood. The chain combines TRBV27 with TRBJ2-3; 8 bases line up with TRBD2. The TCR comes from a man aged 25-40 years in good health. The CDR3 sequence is CASREVAGLTDTQYF. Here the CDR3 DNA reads TGTGCCAGCAGGGAGGTAGCGGGGTTAACAGATACGCAGTATTTT.